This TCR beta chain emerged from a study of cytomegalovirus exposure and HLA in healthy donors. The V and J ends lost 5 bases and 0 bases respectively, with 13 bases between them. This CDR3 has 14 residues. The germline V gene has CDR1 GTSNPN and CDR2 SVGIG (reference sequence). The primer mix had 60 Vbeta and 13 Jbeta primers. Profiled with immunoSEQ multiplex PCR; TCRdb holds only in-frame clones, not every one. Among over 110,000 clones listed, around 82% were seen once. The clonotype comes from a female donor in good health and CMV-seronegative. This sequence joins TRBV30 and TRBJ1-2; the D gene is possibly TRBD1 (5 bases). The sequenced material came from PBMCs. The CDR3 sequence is CAWAPGLANYGYTF. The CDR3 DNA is TGTGCCTGGGCCCCAGGGTTAGCTAACTATGGCTACACCTTC. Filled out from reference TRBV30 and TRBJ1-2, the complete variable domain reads SQTIHQWPATLVQPVGSPLSLECTVEGTSNPNLYWYRQAAGRGLQLLFYSVGIGQISSEVPQNLSASRPQDRQFILSSKKLLLSDSGFYLCAWAPGLANYGYTFGSGTRLTVV.